This passage covers 21 T cell receptor beta chains from one sample sequenced in a study of shared T cell receptors in the human thymus. Using immunoSEQ multiplex PCR, the repertoire was profiled, and TCRdb retains in-frame clones only, with some absent. The repertoire has some 760,000 clones, approximately 85% of them found once; the top ten carry roughly 0.01%. These sequences were also reported in another study, on human thymus T cells.

The sample comprised thymocytes. These receptors originate from a girl under three years old with a congenital heart defect.

The chain recombines TRBV5-4 with TRBJ2-5; D might be TRBD1 (5 bases). Trimming removed 1 base from V and 5 bases from J, with 12 bases in between. CDR3 length: 14 residues. CDR1 and CDR2 (germline): SGHNT, YYREEE (reference sequence). The CDR3 DNA follows: TGTGCCAGCAGCTTGTCTCTCAGGGTCGAGACCCAGTACTTC. Translating gives CASSLSLRVETQYF.

The chain joins TRBV2 to TRBJ2-7; possibly TRBD1 for D (6 bases). Germline lookup yields CDR1 SNHLY and CDR2 FYNNEI. The CDR3 is 16 residues long. Trimming took off 1 base at V and 1 base at J, with 14 bases between the two ends. The CDR3 nucleotides read TGTGCCAGCAGTGAAGGTAACAGGGTTCGTTCCTACGAGCAGTACTTC. This sequence encodes CASSEGNRVRSYEQYF.

V usage is TRBV5-8 and J usage is TRBJ1-1; TRBD1 is a possible D gene (5 bases). The V gene lost 4 bases and the J gene lost 5 bases, with 18 bases spanning the gap. Germline-derived CDR1 and CDR2 are SGHTS and YDEGEE. The CDR3 is 15 amino acids. In DNA, the CDR3 is TGTGCCAGCAGCCCGTGGTGGGGGAGGAAAACTGAAGCTTTCTTT. Translated, it gives CASSPWWGRKTEAFF.

The CDR3 bases are TGTGCCAGCAGCCATCCGAGCGGGGTCACAGATACGCAGTATTTT. As protein: CASSHPSGVTDTQYF. The V gene is TRBV7-8, the J gene TRBJ2-3, with 7 bases lining up with TRBD2. V was pared by 5 bases and J by 2 bases, with 7 bases of the junction left unmatched. From germline, CDR1 is SGHVS and CDR2 FQNEAQ. CDR3 length equals 15 residues.

This clone was detected a few times. This chain uses TRBV6-1 with TRBJ2-7, with D tentatively TRBD1 (5 bases). Germline CDR1 and CDR2: MNHNS and SASEGT. Trimming removed 10 bases from V and 3 bases from J, with 19 bases in between. This CDR3 is built from 14 residues. CDR3 bases: TGTGCCATCGCCAAGGGGTACGAGAACTACGAGCAGTACTTC. This sequence encodes CAIAKGYENYEQYF.

This chain uses TRBV5-1 with TRBJ2-5; the D is unclear. CDR1 and CDR2 (germline): SGHRS, YFSETQ. The CDR3 runs to 13 residues. V lost 0 bases to trimming and J lost 1 base, with 4 bases between them. The DNA of the CDR3 is TGCGCCAGCAGCTTGGCCTCCCAAGAGACCCAGTACTTC. Protein product: CASSLASQETQYF.

This clone is a singleton in its sample. The rearrangement uses TRBV27 and TRBJ2-3; TRBD2 aligns across 11 bases. The CDR3 covers 15 residues. The trim removed 4 bases at V and 2 bases at J, leaving 2 bases unmatched. Germline V CDR1 and CDR2: MNHEY, SMNVEV (reference sequence). CDR3 region: CASSSSGGTTDTQYF. CDR3 DNA: TGTGCCAGCAGTTCTAGCGGGGGGACCACAGATACGCAGTATTTT.

This chain links TRBV28 with TRBJ1-5; the match to TRBD1 covers 8 bases. The V and J ends lost 4 bases and 4 bases, in that order; junction bases with no gene match: 9. This CDR3 region has 16 residues. CDR1 is MDHEN and CDR2 is SYDVKM in the germline V gene. The CDR3 region is CASSSTQGARNQPQHF. CDR3 sequence (DNA): TGTGCCAGCAGTTCCACCCAGGGGGCGAGAAATCAGCCCCAGCATTTT.

This chain connects TRBV6-1 to TRBJ1-1; 10 nucleotides match TRBD1. The length of the CDR3 is 18 residues. Germline lookup yields CDR1 MNHNS and CDR2 SASEGT. Germline trimming cut 0 bases from V and 5 bases from J; bases unmatched to any gene: 12. CDR3 sequence: CASSEALGQGMPVTEAFF. In DNA, the CDR3 is TGTGCCAGCAGTGAAGCGCTGGGACAGGGGATGCCGGTAACTGAAGCTTTCTTT.

The chain recombines TRBV5-4 with TRBJ2-1, with TRBD2 matching 16 bases. V lost 3 bases and J lost 4; bases outside the gene matches: 13. Germline CDR1 is SGHNT and CDR2 is YYREEE (reference sequence). This CDR3 comprises 20 residues. The CDR3 spells CASSSPFGTSGGAGYNEQFF. DNA for the CDR3: TGTGCCAGCAGCTCCCCTTTTGGGACTAGCGGGGGGGCCGGTTACAATGAGCAGTTCTTC.

This clone was seen just once. The genes are TRBV6-4 and TRBJ1-1; a weak D match, TRBD1 (5 bases). V dropped 3 bases and J dropped 3 bases, with 14 bases sitting between them. Germline loops: CDR1 MRHNA, CDR2 SNTAGT. CDR3 length: 15 amino acids. CDR3 sequence reads: CASSEGADSHTEAFF. CDR3 in DNA: TGTGCCAGCAGTGAGGGTGCTGACAGTCACACTGAAGCTTTCTTT.

This clone was seen more than once but under ten times. The rearrangement links TRBV11-2 to TRBJ1-2; possibly TRBD1 for D (6 bases). Germline-derived CDR1 and CDR2 are SGHAT and FQNNGV. The CDR3 spans 14 residues. Trimming shortened V by 3 bases and J by 10 bases, and 18 bases separated the two germline ends. Here the CDR3 reads CASSLPGGALIYTF. Written as DNA, the CDR3 is TGTGCCAGCAGCTTGCCCGGGGGGGCGTTAATCTACACCTTC.

The chain employs TRBV15 and TRBJ1-2; TRBD1 aligns across 11 bases. V trimming: 9 bases; J trimming: 4 bases; junction bases outside the gene matches: 19. The CDR3 sequence is 18 residues long. The V gene's germline CDR1 is LNHNV and CDR2 YYDKDF (reference sequence). The CDR3 here is CATTRWTGGKSWGYGYTF. Here the CDR3 DNA reads TGTGCCACGACAAGATGGACAGGGGGCAAATCTTGGGGCTATGGCTACACCTTC.

The rearrangement uses TRBV7-2 and TRBJ1-4, with D perhaps matching TRBD1 (5 bases). This CDR3 is built from 16 residues. The germline gives CDR1 SGHTA, CDR2 FQGNSA. The V end was cut by 0 bases, the J end by 5 bases, with 13 bases between. Here the CDR3 DNA reads TGTGCCAGCAGCTTAGCGGGGCAGGGTGACAATGAAAAACTGTTTTTT. It specifies CASSLAGQGDNEKLFF.

The V call is TRBV15, the J call TRBJ2-7; tentatively, D is TRBD1 (5 bases). The germline CDR1 and CDR2 sequences are LNHNV and YYDKDF (reference sequence). The CDR3 spans 17 residues. The V gene lost 0 bases and the J gene lost 0 bases, with 15 bases spanning the gap. CDR3 amino acids: CATSRERRRASSYEQYF. The CDR3 nucleotides are TGTGCCACCAGCAGAGAAAGGCGCAGGGCGAGCTCCTACGAGCAGTACTTC.

This rearrangement joins TRBV9 to TRBJ1-1, with TRBD1 identical over 7 bases. The V and J ends lost 4 bases and 0 bases, in that order; junction bases with no gene match: 6. The CDR3 consists of 15 residues. Germline V gene data show CDR1 as SGDLS and CDR2 as YYNGEE. CDR3 sequence reads: CASSPGTAMNTEAFF. DNA of the CDR3: TGTGCCAGCAGCCCAGGGACAGCTATGAACACTGAAGCTTTCTTT.

This chain links TRBV4-1 with TRBJ1-1; D is unresolved. CDR3 size: 14 residues. With 1 base removed from V and 10 bases from J, the gap between germline ends came to 16 bases. Germline loops: CDR1 MGHRA, CDR2 YSYEKL. The CDR3 bases are TGCGCCAGCAGCCAAGTTGGCTGGGAGGGCCCAGCTTTCTTT. Translation: CASSQVGWEGPAFF.

J is TRBJ2-7 and V is TRBV12-5; 12 bases agree with TRBD1. Looked up from germline, CDR1 is LGHNT and CDR2 is FRNRAP. Trimming cost V 1 base and J 3 bases; bases outside gene matches: 13. The CDR3 spans 19 residues. Written as DNA, the CDR3 is TGTGCTAGTGGTTTGGACCCGGGACAGGGGGCTTTGACGTTCTACGAGCAGTACTTC. Amino acid sequence: CASGLDPGQGALTFYEQYF.

The chain couples TRBV25-1 to TRBJ1-1; perhaps TRBD1 as D (5 bases). This CDR3 spans 18 amino acids. The V end was cut by 5 bases, the J end by 3 bases, with 25 bases between. Germline V gene sequence: CDR1 MGHDK, CDR2 SYGVNS. CDR3 residues: CASSPSLKGRPMDTEAFF. The CDR3 bases are TGTGCCAGCAGTCCCAGTTTAAAGGGGCGGCCCATGGACACTGAAGCTTTCTTT. The full variable domain, its missing parts supplied by reference TRBV25-1 and TRBJ1-1, is EADIYQTPRYLVIGTGKKITLECSQTMGHDKMYWYQQDPGMELHLIHYSYGVNSTEKGDLSSESTVSRIRTEHFPLTLESARPSHTSQYLCASSPSLKGRPMDTEAFFGQGTRLTVV.

This clone has only a few counts. The rearrangement links TRBV7-2 to TRBJ2-7; possibly TRBD1 for D (6 bases). The CDR3 loop spans 15 amino acids. V lost 5 bases to trimming and J lost 6 bases, with 20 bases between them. Germline CDR1 reads SGHTA; CDR2 reads FQGNSA. The CDR3 DNA follows: TGTGCCAGCAGCCCACCGACAGGAGCTGAGGGCGAGCAGTACTTC. Protein product: CASSPPTGAEGEQYF.

The V gene is TRBV7-4, the J gene TRBJ2-3; 11 bases are shared with TRBD2. V lost 5 bases to trimming and J lost 5 bases; unmatched junction nucleotides: 15. The V gene's germline CDR1 is SGHVT and CDR2 SQSDAQ. This CDR3 has 18 amino acids. The CDR3, as DNA: TGTGCCAGCAGCCCCCCCGCTGAGGGTAGCGGGGGGGAAGATACGCAGTATTTT. Translating it yields CASSPPAEGSGGEDTQYF.